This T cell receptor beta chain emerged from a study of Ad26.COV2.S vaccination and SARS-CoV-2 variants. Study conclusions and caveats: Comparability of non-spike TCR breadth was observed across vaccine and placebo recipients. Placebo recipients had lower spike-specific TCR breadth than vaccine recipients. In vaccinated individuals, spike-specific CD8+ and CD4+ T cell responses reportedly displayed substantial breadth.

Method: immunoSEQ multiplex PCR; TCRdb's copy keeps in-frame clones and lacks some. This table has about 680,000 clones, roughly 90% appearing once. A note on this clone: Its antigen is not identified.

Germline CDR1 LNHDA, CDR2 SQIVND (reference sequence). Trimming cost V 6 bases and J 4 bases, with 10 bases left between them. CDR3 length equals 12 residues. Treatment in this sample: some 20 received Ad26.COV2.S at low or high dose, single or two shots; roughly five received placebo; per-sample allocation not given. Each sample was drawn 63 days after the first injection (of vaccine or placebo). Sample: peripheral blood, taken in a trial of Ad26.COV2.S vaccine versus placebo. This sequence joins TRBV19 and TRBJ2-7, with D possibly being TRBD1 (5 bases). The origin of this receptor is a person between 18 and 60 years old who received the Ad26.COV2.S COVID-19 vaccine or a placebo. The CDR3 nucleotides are TGTGCCAGTAGCCGGACAACATACGAGCAGTACTTC. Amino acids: CASSRTTYEQYF.